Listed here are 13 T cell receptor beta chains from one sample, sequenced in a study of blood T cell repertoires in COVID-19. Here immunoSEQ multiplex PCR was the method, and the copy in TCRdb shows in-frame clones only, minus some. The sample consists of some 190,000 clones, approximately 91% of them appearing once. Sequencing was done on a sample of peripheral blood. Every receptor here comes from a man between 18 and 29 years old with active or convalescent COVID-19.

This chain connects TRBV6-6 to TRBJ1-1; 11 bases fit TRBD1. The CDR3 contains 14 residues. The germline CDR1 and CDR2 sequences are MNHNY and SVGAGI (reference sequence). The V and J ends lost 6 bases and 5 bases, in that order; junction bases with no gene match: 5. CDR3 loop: CASRTGQGATEAFF. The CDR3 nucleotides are TGTGCCAGCAGGACCGGACAGGGGGCGACTGAAGCTTTCTTT.

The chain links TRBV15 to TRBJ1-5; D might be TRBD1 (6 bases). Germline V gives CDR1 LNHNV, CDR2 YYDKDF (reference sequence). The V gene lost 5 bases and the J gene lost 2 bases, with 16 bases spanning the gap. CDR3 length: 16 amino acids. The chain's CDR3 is CATSGRQAGGNQPQHF. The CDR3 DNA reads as TGTGCCACCAGCGGAAGACAGGCGGGTGGCAATCAGCCCCAGCATTTT. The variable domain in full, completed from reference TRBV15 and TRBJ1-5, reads DAMVIQNPRYQVTQFGKPVTLSCSQTLNHNVMYWYQQKSSQAPKLLFHYYDKDFNNEADTPDNFQSRRPNTSFCFLDIRSPGLGDTAMYLCATSGRQAGGNQPQHFGDGTRLSIL.

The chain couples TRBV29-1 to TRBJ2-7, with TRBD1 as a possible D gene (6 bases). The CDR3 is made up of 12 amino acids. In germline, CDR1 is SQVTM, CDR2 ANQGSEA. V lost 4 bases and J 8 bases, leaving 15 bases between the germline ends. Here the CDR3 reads CSVVVSRDKQYF. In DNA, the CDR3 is TGCAGCGTTGTGGTCTCCAGGGACAAGCAGTACTTC.

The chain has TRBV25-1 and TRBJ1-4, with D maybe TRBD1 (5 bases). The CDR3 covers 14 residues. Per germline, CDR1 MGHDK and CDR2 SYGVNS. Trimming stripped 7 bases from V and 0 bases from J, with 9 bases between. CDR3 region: CASTRGATNEKLFF. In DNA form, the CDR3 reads TGTGCCAGCACTCGGGGGGCAACTAATGAAAAACTGTTTTTT.

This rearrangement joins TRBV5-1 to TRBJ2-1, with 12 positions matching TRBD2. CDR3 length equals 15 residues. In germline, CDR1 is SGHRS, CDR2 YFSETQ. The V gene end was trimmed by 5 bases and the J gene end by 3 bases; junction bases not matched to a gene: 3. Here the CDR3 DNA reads TGCGCCAGCAGTCGACTAGCGGGGGTCTACAATGAGCAGTTCTTC. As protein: CASSRLAGVYNEQFF. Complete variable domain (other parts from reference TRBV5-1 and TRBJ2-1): KAGVTQTPRYLIKTRGQQVTLSCSPISGHRSVSWYQQTPGQGLQFLFEYFSETQRNKGNFPGRFSGRQFSNSRSEMNVSTLELGDSALYLCASSRLAGVYNEQFFGPGTRLTVL.

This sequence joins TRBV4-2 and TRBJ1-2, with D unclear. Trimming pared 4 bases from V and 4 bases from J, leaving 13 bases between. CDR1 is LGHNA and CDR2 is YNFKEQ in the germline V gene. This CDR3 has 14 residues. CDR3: CASSPLLRPYGYTF. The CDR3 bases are TGTGCCAGCAGCCCCCTACTACGTCCCTATGGCTACACCTTC.

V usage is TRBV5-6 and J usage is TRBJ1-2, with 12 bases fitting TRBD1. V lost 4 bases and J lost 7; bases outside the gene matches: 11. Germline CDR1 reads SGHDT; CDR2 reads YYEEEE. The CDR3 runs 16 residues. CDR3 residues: CASSLPGTGGVGGYTF. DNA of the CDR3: TGTGCCAGCAGCCTACCCGGGACAGGGGGCGTAGGTGGCTACACCTTC.

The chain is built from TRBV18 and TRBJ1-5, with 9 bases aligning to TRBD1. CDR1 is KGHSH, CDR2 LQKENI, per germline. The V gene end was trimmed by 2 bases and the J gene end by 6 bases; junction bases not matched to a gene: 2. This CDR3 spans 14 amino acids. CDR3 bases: TGTGCCAGCTCACCAGGGACAGGGCCTCAGCCCCAGCATTTT. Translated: CASSPGTGPQPQHF. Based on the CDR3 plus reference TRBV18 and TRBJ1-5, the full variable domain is NAGVMQNPRHLVRRRGQEARLRCSPMKGHSHVYWYRQLPEEGLKFMVYLQKENIIDESGMPKERFSAEFPKEGPSILRIQQVVRGDSAAYFCASSPGTGPQPQHFGDGTRLSIL.

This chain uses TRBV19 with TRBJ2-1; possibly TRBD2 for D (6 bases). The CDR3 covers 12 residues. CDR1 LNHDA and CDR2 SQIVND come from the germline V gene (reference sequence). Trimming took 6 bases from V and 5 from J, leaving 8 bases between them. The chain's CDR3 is CASRRDHNEQFF. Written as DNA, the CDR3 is TGTGCCAGTAGGCGGGACCACAATGAGCAGTTCTTC.

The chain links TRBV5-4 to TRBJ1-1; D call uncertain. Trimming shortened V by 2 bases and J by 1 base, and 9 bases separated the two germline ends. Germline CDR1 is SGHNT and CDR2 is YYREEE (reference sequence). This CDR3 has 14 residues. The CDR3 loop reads CASSLSVSNTEAFF. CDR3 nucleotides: TGTGCCAGCAGCTTATCCGTCTCGAACACTGAAGCTTTCTTT.

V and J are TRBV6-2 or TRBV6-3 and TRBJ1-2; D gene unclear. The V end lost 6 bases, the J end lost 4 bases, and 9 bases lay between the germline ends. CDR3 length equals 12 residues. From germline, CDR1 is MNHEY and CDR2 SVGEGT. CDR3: CASSEGGYGYTF. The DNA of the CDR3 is TGTGCCAGCAGCGAGGGAGGCTATGGCTACACCTTC.

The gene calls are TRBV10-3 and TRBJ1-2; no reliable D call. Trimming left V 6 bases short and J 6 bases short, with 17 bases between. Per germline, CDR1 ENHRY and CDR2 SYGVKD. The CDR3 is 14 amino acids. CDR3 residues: CAISPSPRRHGYTF. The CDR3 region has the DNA TGTGCCATCAGCCCCTCACCCAGGCGCCATGGCTACACCTTC.

The CDR3, as DNA: TGTGCCAGCCAGAGGGACAGGGACTACAATGAGCAGTTCTTC. Translation gives CASQRDRDYNEQFF. The V gene is TRBV19, the J gene TRBJ2-1; 9 bases are a match to TRBD1. Looked up from germline, CDR1 is LNHDA and CDR2 is SQIVND (reference sequence). This CDR3 contains 14 residues. Trimming cost V 9 bases and J 3 bases; bases outside gene matches: 6.